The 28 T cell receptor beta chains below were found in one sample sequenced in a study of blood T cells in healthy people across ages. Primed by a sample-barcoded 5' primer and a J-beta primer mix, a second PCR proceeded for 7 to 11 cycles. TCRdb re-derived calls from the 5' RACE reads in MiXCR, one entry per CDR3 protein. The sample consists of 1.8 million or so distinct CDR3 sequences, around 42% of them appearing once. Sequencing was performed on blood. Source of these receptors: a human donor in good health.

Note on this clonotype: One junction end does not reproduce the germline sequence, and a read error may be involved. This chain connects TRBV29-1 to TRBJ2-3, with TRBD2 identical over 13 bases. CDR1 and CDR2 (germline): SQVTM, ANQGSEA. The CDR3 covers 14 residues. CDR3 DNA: TGTAGCGGCAAGACTAGCGGGGGGCCAGATACGCAGTATTTT. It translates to CSGKTSGGPDTQYF.

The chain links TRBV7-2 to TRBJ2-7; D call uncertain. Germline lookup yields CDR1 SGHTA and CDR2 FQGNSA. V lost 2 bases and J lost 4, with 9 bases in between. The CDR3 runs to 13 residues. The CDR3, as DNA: TGTGCCAGCAGCTTATATCAGAGGTACGAGCAGTACTTC. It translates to CASSLYQRYEQYF.

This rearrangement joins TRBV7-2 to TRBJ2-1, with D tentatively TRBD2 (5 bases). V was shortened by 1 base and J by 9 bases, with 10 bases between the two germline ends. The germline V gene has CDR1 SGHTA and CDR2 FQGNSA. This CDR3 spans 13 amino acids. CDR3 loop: CASSLVVEGEQFF. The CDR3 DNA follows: TGTGCCAGCAGCTTAGTGGTAGAGGGTGAGCAGTTCTTC.

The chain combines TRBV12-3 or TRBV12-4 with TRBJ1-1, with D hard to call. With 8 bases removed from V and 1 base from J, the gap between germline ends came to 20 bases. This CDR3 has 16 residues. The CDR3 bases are TGTGCCAGCGCCTGGGTTACGGCTAGTCGGAACACTGAAGCTTTCTTT. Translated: CASAWVTASRNTEAFF.

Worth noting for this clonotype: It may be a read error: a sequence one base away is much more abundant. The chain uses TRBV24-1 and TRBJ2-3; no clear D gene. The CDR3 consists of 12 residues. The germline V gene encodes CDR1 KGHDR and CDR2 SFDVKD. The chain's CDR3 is CATNDFTDTQYF. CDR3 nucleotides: TGTGCCACCAATGATTTTACGGATACGCAGTATTTT.

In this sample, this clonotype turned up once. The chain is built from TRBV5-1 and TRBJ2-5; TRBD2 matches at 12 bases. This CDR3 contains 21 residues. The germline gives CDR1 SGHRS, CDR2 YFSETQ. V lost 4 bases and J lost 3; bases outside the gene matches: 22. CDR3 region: CASSRGILGLAGPRKEETQYF. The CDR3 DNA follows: TGCGCCAGCAGCCGTGGGATTTTAGGACTAGCGGGGCCCCGAAAGGAAGAGACCCAGTACTTC.

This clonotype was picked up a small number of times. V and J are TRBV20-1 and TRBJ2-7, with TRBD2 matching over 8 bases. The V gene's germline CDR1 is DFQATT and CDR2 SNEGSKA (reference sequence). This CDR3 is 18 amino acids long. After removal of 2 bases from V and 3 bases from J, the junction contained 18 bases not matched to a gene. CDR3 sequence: CSARKERGTFGSHYEQYF. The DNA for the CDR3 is TGCAGTGCTAGAAAGGAGCGGGGGACCTTTGGGTCTCACTACGAGCAGTACTTC.

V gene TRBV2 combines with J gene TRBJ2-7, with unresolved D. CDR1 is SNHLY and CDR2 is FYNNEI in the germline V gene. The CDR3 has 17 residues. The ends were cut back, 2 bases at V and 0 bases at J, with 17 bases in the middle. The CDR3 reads CASSEIVPNLSSYEQYF. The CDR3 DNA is TGTGCCAGCAGTGAAATCGTACCAAACTTAAGCTCCTACGAGCAGTACTTC.

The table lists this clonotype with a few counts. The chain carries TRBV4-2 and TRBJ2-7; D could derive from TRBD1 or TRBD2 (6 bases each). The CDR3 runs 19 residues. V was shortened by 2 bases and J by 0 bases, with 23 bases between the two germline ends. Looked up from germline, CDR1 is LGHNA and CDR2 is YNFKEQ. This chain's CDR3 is CASSQLNSAGGPYSYEQYF. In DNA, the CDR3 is TGTGCCAGCAGCCAACTCAACTCCGCCGGGGGCCCTTACTCCTACGAGCAGTACTTC.

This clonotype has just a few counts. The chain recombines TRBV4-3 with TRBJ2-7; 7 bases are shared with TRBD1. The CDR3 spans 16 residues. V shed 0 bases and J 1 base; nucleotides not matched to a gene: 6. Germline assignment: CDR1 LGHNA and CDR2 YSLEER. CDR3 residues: CASSQDLGTESYEQYF. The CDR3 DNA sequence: TGCGCCAGCAGCCAAGATTTAGGGACAGAGTCCTACGAGCAGTACTTC.

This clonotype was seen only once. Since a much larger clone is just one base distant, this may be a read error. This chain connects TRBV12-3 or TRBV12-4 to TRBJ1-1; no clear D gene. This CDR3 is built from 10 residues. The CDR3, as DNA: TGTGCCAACAGTTCGGGGGAAGCTTTCTTT. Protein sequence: CANSSGEAFF.

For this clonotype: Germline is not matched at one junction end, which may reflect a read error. The CDR3 DNA reads TGCAGTACTAGTTTCGAGGGGATATTATCTTCCTACGAGCAGTACTTC. Amino acid sequence: CSTSFEGILSSYEQYF. The chain combines TRBV20-1 with TRBJ2-5; the D gene could be TRBD1 or TRBD2 (5 bases each). The J call may be in error: the DNA end matches TRBJ2-7 better. The CDR3 covers 16 residues. Germline V gene data show CDR1 as DFQATT and CDR2 as SNEGSKA (reference sequence).

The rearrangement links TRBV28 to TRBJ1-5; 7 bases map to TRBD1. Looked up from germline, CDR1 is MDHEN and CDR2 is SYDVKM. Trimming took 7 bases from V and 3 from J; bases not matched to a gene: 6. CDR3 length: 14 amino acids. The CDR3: CASIEQGNNQPQHF. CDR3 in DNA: TGTGCCAGCATCGAACAGGGGAACAATCAGCCCCAGCATTTT.

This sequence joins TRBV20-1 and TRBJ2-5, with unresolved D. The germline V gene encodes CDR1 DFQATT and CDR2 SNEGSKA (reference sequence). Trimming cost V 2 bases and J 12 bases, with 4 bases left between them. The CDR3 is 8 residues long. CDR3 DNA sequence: TGCAGTGCTAGAATAGAGTACTTC. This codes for CSARIEYF.

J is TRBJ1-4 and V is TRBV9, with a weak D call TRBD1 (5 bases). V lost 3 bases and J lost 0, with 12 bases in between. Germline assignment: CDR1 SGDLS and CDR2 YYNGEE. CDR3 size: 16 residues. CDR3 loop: CASSGAGEPTNEKLFF. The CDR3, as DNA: TGTGCCAGCAGCGGGGCGGGGGAACCAACTAATGAAAAACTGTTTTTT. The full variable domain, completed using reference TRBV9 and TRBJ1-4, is DSGVTQTPKHLITATGQRVTLRCSPRSGDLSVYWYQQSLDQGLQFLIQYYNGEERAKGNILERFSAQQFPDLHSELNLSSLELGDSALYFCASSGAGEPTNEKLFFGSGTQLSVL.

The CDR3 here is CASSYYGGGHEQFF. The CDR3 region has the DNA TGTGCCAGCTCCTACTATGGGGGGGGCCATGAGCAGTTCTTC. The V call is TRBV12-3 or TRBV12-4, the J call TRBJ2-1; possible D gene TRBD2, 7 bases. CDR3 length equals 14 residues. V was shortened by 8 bases and J by 8 bases, with 19 bases between the two germline ends.

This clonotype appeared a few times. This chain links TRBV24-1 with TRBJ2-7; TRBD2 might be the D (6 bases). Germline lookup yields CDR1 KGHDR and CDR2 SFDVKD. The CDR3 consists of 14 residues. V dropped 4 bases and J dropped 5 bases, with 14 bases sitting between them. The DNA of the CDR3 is TGTGCCACCAGTGACATACTAGCTCCCCACGAGCAGTACTTC. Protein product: CATSDILAPHEQYF.

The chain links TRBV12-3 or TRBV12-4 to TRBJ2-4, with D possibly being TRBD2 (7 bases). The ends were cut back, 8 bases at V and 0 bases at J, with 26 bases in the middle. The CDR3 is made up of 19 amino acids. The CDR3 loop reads CASGGAIPGAGLAKNIQYF. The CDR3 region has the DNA TGTGCCAGCGGGGGGGCCATTCCGGGTGCGGGACTAGCCAAAAACATTCAGTACTTC.

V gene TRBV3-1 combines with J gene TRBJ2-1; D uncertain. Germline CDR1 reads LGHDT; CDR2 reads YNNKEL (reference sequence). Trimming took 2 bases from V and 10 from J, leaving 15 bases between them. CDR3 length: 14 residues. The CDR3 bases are TGTGCCAGCAGCCAAAGGTTACAGACCTACGAGCAGTTCTTC. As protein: CASSQRLQTYEQFF.

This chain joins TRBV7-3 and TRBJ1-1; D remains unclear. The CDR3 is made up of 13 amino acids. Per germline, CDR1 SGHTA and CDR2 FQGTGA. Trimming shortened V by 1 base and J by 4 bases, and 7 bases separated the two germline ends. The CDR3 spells CASSLIQRTEAFF. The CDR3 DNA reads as TGTGCCAGCAGCTTAATCCAACGCACTGAAGCTTTCTTT.

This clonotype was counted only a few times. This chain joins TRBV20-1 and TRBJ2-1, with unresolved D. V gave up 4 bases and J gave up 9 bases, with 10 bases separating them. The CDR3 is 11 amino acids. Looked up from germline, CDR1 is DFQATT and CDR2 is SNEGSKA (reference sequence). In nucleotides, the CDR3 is TGCAGTGCTATAGGGAAGGGTGAGCAGTTCTTC. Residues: CSAIGKGEQFF.

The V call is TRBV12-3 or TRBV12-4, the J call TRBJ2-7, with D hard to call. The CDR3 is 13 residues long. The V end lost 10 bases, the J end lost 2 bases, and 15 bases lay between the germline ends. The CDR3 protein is CANSPVLTYEQYF. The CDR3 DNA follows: TGTGCCAACAGCCCCGTTCTGACCTACGAGCAGTACTTC.

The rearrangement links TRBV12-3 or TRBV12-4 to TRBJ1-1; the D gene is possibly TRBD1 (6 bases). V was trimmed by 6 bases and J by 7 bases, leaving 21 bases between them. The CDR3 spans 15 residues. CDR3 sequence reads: CASRLHTGPYNEAFF. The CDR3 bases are TGTGCCAGCAGACTACATACAGGGCCTTATAATGAAGCTTTCTTT.

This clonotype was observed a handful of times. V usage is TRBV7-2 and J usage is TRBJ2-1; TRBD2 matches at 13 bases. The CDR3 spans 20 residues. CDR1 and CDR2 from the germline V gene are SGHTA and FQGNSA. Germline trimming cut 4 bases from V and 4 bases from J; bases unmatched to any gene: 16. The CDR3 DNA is TGTGCCAGCAGCTCCCCACCTCGGGTAGGGACTAGCGGGGTATACAATGAGCAGTTCTTC. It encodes CASSSPPRVGTSGVYNEQFF.

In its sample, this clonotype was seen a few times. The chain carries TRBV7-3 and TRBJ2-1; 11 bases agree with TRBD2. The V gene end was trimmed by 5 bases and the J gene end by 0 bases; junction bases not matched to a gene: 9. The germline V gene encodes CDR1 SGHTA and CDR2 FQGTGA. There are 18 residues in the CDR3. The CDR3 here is CASSQTSGAPSSYNEQFF. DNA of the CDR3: TGTGCCAGCAGCCAGACTAGCGGGGCCCCGAGCTCCTACAATGAGCAGTTCTTC.

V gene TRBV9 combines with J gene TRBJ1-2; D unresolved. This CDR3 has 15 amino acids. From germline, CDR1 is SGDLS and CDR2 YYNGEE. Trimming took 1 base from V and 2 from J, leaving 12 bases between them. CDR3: CASSVFEDYNYGYTF. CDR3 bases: TGTGCCAGCAGCGTATTTGAGGATTACAACTATGGCTACACCTTC.

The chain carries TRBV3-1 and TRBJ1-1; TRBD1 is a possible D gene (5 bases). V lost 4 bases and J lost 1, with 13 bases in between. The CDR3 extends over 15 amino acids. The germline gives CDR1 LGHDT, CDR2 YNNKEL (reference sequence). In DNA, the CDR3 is TGTGCCAGCAGCCTCCAAGACAGACCGAACACTGAAGCTTTCTTT. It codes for CASSLQDRPNTEAFF.

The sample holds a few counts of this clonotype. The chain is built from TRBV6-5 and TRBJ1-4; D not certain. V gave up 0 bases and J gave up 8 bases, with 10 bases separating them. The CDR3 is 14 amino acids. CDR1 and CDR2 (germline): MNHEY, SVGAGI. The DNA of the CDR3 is TGTGCCAGCAGTTACTCGAGAGCGTGGGAAAAACTGTTTTTT. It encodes CASSYSRAWEKLFF.